These T cell receptor beta chains were read from a single sample in a study of blood T cell repertoires in COVID-19. Using immunoSEQ multiplex PCR, the repertoire was profiled, and TCRdb retains in-frame clones only, with some absent. The sample holds approximately 490,000 clones, about nine tenths seen once. The specimen sequenced was PBMCs or T cells enriched from blood (not recorded which). These receptor sequences come from a woman under 30 who had recovered from COVID-19. The conserved cysteine and the conserved F or W are not part of the CDR3 here. The D gene is left open where the match is weak.

TRBV5-5	NA	ASSPSVTSTDTQY
TRBV4-1	TRBD1	ASSQVAKGQGPHGYT
TRBV6-6	TRBD1	ASRGQGGNSPLH
TRBV4-1	NA	ASSQDSTYGYT
TRBV14	NA	ASSQGSTGIYRGYT
TRBV6-5	NA	AIIGGDTDTQY
TRBV6-5	TRBD2	ASSKRGTSYEQY
TRBV2	TRBD1	ASSLPGQGTEAF
TRBV4-1	NA	ASSHPSTEAF
TRBV28	NA	ASSLTAQETQY
TRBV7-2	TRBD1	ASSTRTGEGYT
TRBV25-1	NA	ASSDRGSSNSPLH
TRBV5-1	NA	ASSRREGNGYT
TRBV30	NA	ASRQTSLLMWGSPLH
TRBV12-3/TRBV12-4	NA	ASKGSGNNGYT
TRBV4-1	NA	ASSLQGIDGYT
TRBV5-1	NA	ASSLAGDGYT
TRBV30	NA	AWSDQGQLGYT
TRBV4-1	TRBD1	ASSQTGVWDNQPQH
TRBV6-6	NA	ASSYSRGTPSYEQY
TRBV30	TRBD1	AWSQAGGTEAF
TRBV4-1	TRBD1	ASSPRWTGSSYNEQF
TRBV18	NA	ASTLSRDNEQF
TRBV11-2	NA	ASSLGGNYEQF
TRBV5-1	NA	ASSLGAGGGENTEAF
TRBV5-5	TRBD1	ASSRQGTTEAF
TRBV6-1	NA	ASSEKGRGTEAF
TRBV7-9	TRBD2	ASSFPGGNYNEQF
TRBV13	NA	ASSPPWSGTNTEAF
TRBV5-1	NA	ASSSMARIEYPYEQY
TRBV5-6	NA	ASSLVGDSYGYT
TRBV30	TRBD1	AWGKGQGGEKLF
TRBV6-5	NA	ASRPGHTYTQY
TRBV4-1	NA	ASSQVGRPNTEAF
TRBV6-1	NA	ASSEAAGSGNTIY
TRBV18	NA	ASSPPGVPRRGEQY
TRBV3-1/TRBV3-2	TRBD1	ASSPQTGNQRKETQY
TRBV3-1/TRBV3-2	TRBD1	ASSRGQGPWPQH
TRBV15	NA	ATRGGLNEKLF
TRBV29-1	NA	SVEARGAPGELF
TRBV14	NA	ASSPSYGFSGEFAYEQY
TRBV2	NA	ASSEARETQY
TRBV28	TRBD1	ASRTTGDGYGYT
TRBV30	NA	AWSVGGNTEAF
TRBV7-2	NA	ASGHYEQY
TRBV19	NA	ASSTRRSSYNSPLH
TRBV30	NA	AWSVPGGGYNEQF
TRBV7-8	NA	ASSPDRTGNKLF
TRBV3-1/TRBV3-2	NA	ASSLRTGHFTGELF
TRBV12-3/TRBV12-4	NA	ASILEGARGYT
TRBV9	TRBD1	ASSVMTGGTEAF
TRBV5-4	NA	ASSLEEGGNYNEQF
TRBV29-1	TRBD2	SVRLAGGADTQY